Described below is a single T cell receptor (beta chain) sequence and its context. The data stem from a study of CD4 and CD8 cells across lung adenocarcinoma regions. Each CDR3 protein is one row after TCRdb ran MiXCR on the PCR reads. Found here are 16,000 or so distinct CDR3 sequences, 51% of them singletons; the top ten hold around 55%. The CDR3 runs to 13 residues. Germline-derived CDR1 and CDR2 are SGDLS and YYNGEE. Trimming took 4 bases from V and 3 from J, leaving 8 bases between them. Donors had localized lung adenocarcinoma, a non-small cell lung cancer. Sequences were obtained from CD8+ T cells from the center of a lung tumor. The chain is built from TRBV9 and TRBJ1-3, with no clear D. The clonotype originates from a female donor with lung adenocarcinoma. The CD4 and CD8 labels of this study may be unreliable. CDR3 amino acids: CASSRGGGNTIYF. CDR3 nucleotides: TGTGCCAGCAGCCGGGGAGGTGGAAACACCATATATTTT.